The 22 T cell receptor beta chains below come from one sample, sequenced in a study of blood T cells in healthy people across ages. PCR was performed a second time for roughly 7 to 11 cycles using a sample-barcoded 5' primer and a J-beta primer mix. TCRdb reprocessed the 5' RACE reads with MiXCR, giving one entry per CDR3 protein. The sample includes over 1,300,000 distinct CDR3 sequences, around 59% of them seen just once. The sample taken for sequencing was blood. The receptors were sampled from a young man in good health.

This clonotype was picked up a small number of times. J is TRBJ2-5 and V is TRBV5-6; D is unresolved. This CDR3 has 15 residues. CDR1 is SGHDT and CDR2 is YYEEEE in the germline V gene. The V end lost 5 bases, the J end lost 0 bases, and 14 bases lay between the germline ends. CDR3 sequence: CASSYLYSNQETQYF. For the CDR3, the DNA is TGTGCCAGCAGTTATCTTTACAGTAACCAAGAGACCCAGTACTTC. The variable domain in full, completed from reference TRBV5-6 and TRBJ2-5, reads DAGVTQSPTHLIKTRGQQVTLRCSPKSGHDTVSWYQQALGQGPQFIFQYYEEEERQRGNFPDRFSGHQFPNYSSELNVNALLLGDSALYLCASSYLYSNQETQYFGPGTRLLVL.

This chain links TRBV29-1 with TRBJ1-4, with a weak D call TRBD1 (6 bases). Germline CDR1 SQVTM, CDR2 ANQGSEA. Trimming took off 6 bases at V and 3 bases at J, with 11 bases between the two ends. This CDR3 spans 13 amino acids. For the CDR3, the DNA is TGCAGCGTGCAGGGGCCGGCTAATGAAAAACTGTTTTTT. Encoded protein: CSVQGPANEKLFF.

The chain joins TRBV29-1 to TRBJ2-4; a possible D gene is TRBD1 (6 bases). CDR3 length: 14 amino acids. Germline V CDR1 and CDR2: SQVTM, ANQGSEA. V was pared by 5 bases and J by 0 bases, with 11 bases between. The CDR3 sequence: CSVSDRLAKNIQYF. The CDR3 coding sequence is TGCAGCGTTTCTGACAGGCTAGCCAAAAACATTCAGTACTTC. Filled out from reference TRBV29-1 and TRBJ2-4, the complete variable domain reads SAVISQKPSRDICQRGTSLTIQCQVDSQVTMMFWYRQQPGQSLTLIATANQGSEATYESGFVIDKFPISRPNLTFSTLTVSNMSPEDSSIYLCSVSDRLAKNIQYFGAGTRLSVL.

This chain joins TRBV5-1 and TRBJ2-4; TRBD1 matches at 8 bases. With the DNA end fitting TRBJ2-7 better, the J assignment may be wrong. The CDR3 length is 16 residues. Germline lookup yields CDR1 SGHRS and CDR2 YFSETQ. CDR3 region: CASSSTPGQATYEQYF. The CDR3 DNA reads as TGCGCCAGCAGCTCAACACCGGGACAGGCCACCTACGAGCAGTACTTC.

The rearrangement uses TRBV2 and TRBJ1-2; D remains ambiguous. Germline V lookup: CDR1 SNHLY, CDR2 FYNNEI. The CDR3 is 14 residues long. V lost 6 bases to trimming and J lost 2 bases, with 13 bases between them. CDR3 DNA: TGTGCCAGCAGCTACGGAGGGAGCAACTATGGCTACACCTTC. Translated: CASSYGGSNYGYTF.

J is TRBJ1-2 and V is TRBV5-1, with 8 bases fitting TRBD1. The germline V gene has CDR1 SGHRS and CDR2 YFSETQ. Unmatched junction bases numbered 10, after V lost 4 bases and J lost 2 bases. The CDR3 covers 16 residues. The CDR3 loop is CASSTGTGLANYGYTF. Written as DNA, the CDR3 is TGCGCCAGCAGCACCGGGACAGGACTTGCGAACTATGGCTACACCTTC. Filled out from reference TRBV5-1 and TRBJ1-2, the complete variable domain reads KAGVTQTPRYLIKTRGQQVTLSCSPISGHRSVSWYQQTPGQGLQFLFEYFSETQRNKGNFPGRFSGRQFSNSRSEMNVSTLELGDSALYLCASSTGTGLANYGYTFGSGTRLTVV.

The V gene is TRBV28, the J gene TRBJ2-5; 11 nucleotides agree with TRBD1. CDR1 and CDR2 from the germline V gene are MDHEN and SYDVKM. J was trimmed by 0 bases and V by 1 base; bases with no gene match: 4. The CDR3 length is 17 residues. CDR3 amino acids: CASSLFWDRGDQETQYF. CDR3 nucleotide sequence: TGTGCCAGCAGTTTATTCTGGGACAGGGGGGACCAAGAGACCCAGTACTTC.

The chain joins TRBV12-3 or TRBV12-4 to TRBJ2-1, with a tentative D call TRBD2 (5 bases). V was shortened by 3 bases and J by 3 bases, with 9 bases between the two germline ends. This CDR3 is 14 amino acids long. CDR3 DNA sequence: TGTGCCAGCAGTTTTTACGGGAACTACAATGAGCAGTTCTTC. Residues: CASSFYGNYNEQFF.

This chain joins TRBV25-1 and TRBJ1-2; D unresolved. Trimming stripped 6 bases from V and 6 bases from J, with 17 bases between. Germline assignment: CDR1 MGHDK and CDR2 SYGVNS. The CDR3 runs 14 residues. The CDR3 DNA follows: TGTGCCAGCAGGGGTGGGAGCTCCTTCCATGGCTACACCTTC. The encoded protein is CASRGGSSFHGYTF.

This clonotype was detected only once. For the CDR3, the DNA is TGTGCCAGCAGCTTTTCGGACGGGGACGAGCAGTACTTC. It codes for CASSFSDGDEQYF. This chain joins TRBV5-5 and TRBJ2-7, with D maybe TRBD2 (5 bases). CDR1 is SGHKS, CDR2 YYEKEE, per germline (reference sequence). V was pared by 2 bases and J by 5 bases, with 11 bases between. The CDR3 runs to 13 residues.

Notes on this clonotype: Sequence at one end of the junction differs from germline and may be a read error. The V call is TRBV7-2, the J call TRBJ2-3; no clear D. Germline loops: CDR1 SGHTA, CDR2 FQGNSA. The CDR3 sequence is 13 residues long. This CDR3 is CACSVDSTDTRYF. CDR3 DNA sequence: TGTGCCTGCAGCGTCGATAGCACAGATACGCGGTATTTT.

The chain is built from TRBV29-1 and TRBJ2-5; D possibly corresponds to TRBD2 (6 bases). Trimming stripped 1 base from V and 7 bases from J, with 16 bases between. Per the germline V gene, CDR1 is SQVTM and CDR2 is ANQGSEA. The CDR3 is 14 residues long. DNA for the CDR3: TGCAGCGTTGAAGGGTCGGGAGATGGGGGGACCCAGTACTTC. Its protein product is CSVEGSGDGGTQYF.

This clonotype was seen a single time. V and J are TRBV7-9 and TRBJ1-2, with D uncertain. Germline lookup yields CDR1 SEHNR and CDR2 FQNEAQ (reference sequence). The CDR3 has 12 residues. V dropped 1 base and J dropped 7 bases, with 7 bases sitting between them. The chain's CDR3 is CASSLVDPGYTF. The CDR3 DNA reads TGTGCCAGCAGCTTAGTTGATCCTGGCTACACCTTC.

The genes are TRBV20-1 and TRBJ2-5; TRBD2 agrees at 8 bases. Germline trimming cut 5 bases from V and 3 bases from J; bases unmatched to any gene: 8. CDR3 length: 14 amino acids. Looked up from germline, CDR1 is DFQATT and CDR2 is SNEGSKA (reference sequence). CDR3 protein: CSAETGLAEETQYF. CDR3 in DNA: TGCAGTGCTGAAACCGGACTAGCCGAAGAGACCCAGTACTTC.

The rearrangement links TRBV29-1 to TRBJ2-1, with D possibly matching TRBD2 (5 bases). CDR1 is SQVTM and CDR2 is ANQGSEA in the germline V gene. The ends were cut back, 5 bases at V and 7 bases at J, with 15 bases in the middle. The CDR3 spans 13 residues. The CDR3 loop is CSVRSSTGNEQFF. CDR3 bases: TGCAGCGTTCGGAGCAGCACGGGAAATGAGCAGTTCTTC.

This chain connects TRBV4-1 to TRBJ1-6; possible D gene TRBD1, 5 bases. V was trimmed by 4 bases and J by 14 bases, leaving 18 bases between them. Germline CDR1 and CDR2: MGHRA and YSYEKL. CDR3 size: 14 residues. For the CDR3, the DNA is TGCGCCAGCAGCCTAGGGACTACATCTCTAGCCCTCCACTTT. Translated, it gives CASSLGTTSLALHF.

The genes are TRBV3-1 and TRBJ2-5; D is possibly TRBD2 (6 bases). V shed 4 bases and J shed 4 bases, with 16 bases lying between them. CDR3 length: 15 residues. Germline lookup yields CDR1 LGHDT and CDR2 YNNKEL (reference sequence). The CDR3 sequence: CASSPYGRDIETQYF. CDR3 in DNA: TGTGCCAGCAGCCCCTACGGGAGAGATATAGAGACCCAGTACTTC.

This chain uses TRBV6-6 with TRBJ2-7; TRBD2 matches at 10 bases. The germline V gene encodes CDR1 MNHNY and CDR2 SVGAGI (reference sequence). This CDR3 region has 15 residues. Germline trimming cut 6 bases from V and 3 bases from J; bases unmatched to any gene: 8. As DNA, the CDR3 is TGTGCCAGCAGCCGAACTAGCGGGGTAAACTACGAGCAGTACTTC. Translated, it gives CASSRTSGVNYEQYF.

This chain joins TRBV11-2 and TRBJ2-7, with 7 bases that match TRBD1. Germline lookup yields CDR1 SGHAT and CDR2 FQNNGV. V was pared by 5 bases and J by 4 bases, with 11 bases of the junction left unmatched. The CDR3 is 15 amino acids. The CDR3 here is CASSPSRDSKYEQYF. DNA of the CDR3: TGTGCCAGCAGCCCTAGTCGGGACAGCAAGTACGAGCAGTACTTC.

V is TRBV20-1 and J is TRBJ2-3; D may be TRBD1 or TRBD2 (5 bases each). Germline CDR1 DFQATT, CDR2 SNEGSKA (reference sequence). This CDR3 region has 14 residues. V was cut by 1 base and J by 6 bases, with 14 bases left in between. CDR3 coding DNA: TGCAGTGCTAGAGCCCAAGTCGGGGCTGATACGCAGTATTTT. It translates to CSARAQVGADTQYF.

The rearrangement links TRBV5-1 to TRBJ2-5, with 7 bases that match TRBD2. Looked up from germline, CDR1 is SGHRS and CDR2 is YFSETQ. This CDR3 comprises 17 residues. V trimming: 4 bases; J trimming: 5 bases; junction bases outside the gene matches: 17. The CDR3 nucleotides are TGCGCCAGCAGCATTCGGGACTACCAAACCTTAGGGGAGACCCAGTACTTC. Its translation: CASSIRDYQTLGETQYF. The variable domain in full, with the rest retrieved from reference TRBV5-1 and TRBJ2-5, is KAGVTQTPRYLIKTRGQQVTLSCSPISGHRSVSWYQQTPGQGLQFLFEYFSETQRNKGNFPGRFSGRQFSNSRSEMNVSTLELGDSALYLCASSIRDYQTLGETQYFGPGTRLLVL.

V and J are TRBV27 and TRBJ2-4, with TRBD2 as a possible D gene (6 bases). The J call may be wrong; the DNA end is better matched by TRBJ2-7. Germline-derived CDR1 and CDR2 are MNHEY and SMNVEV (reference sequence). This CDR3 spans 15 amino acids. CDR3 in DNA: TGTGCCAGCAGTTTATCGAATCCGGGAGCCTACGAGCAGTACTTC. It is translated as CASSLSNPGAYEQYF.